This TCR beta chain was obtained from a study of identical twins. TCRdb itself ran the 5' RACE reads through MiXCR, one entry per CDR3 protein. The sample holds about 690,000 distinct CDR3 sequences, 21% seen once. The germline gives CDR1 LGHNA, CDR2 YSLEER. Trimming removed 4 bases from V and 4 bases from J, with 17 bases in between. The CDR3 contains 15 residues. This clonotype came up a few times. These sequences were also reported in another study, on T cells expressing NK-cell markers.

The chain couples TRBV4-3 to TRBJ2-7; D tentatively fits TRBD1 or TRBD2 (6 bases each). This sequence was found in a young woman in good health. Sample: PBMCs. The CDR3 DNA is TGCGCCAGCAGCCCAAGGGGGGACTCGGGGTACGAGCAGTACTTC. It codes for CASSPRGDSGYEQYF.